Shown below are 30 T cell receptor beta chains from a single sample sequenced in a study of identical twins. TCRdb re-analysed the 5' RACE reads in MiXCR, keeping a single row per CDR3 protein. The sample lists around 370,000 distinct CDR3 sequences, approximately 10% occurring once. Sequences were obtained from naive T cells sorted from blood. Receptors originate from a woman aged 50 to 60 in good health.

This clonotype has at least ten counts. This CDR3 is CASSVSGDTQYF. The CDR3 DNA reads TGTGCCAGCAGTGTATCGGGGGATACGCAGTATTTT. The chain employs TRBV12-3 or TRBV12-4 and TRBJ2-3; D might be TRBD2 (5 bases). The CDR3 totals 12 residues. Trimming took 5 bases from V and 6 from J, leaving 9 bases between them.

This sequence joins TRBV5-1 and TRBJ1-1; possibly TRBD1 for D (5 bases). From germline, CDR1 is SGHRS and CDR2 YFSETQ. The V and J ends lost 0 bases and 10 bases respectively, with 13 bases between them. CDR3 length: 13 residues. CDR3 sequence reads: CASSLEARGGAFF. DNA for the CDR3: TGCGCCAGCAGCTTGGAAGCTCGGGGGGGAGCTTTCTTT.

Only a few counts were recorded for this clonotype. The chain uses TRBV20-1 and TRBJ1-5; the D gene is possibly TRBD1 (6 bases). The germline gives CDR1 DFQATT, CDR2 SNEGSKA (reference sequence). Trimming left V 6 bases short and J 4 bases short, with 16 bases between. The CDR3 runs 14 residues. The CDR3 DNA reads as TGCAGTGCCTCCCCTTATGGACAGAATCAGCCCCAGCATTTT. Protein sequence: CSASPYGQNQPQHF.

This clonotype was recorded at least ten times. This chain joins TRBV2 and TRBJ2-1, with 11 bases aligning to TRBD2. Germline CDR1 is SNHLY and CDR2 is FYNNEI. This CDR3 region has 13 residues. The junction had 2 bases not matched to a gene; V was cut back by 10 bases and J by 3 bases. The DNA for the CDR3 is TGTGCCACCGGACTAGCGGGCTACAATGAGCAGTTCTTC. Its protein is CATGLAGYNEQFF.

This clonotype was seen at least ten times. CDR3 in amino acids: CASSLYGRPSTDTQYF. CDR3 coding DNA: TGTGCCAGCAGTTTATACGGGAGGCCCTCCACAGATACGCAGTATTTT. The chain couples TRBV28 to TRBJ2-3; 7 bases agree with TRBD2. The junction had 6 bases not matched to a gene; V was cut back by 1 base and J by 2 bases. The CDR3 consists of 16 residues. The germline CDR1 and CDR2 sequences are MDHEN and SYDVKM.

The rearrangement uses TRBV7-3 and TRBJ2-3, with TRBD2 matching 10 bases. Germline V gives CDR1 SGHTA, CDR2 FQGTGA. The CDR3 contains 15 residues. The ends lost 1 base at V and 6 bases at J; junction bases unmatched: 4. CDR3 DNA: TGTGCCAGCAGCTTAAAAGCGGGAGGGCCGGATACGCAGTATTTT. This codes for CASSLKAGGPDTQYF.

CDR3 residues: CASTEGSGLLNSYEQYF. As DNA, the CDR3 is TGTGCCAGCACGGAGGGATCGGGACTGTTAAACTCCTACGAGCAGTACTTC. This chain links TRBV2 with TRBJ2-7; TRBD2 is a possible D gene (6 bases). This CDR3 is 17 amino acids long. V was trimmed by 7 bases and J by 0 bases, leaving 22 bases between them. CDR1 is SNHLY and CDR2 is FYNNEI in the germline V gene.

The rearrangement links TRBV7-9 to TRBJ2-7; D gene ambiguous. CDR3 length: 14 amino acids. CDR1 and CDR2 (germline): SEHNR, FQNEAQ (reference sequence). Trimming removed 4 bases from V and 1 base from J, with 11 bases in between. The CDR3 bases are TGTGCCAGCAGCTCCGGTGGCCTGTCCTACGAGCAGTACTTC. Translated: CASSSGGLSYEQYF.

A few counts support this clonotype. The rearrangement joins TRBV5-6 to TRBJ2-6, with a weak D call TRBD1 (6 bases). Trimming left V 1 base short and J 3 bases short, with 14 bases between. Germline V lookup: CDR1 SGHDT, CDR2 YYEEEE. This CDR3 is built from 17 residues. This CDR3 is CASSLPGASSGANVLTF. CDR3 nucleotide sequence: TGTGCCAGCAGCTTGCCAGGGGCATCAAGTGGGGCCAACGTCCTGACTTTC. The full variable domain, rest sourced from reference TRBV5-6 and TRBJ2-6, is DAGVTQSPTHLIKTRGQQVTLRCSPKSGHDTVSWYQQALGQGPQFIFQYYEEEERQRGNFPDRFSGHQFPNYSSELNVNALLLGDSALYLCASSLPGASSGANVLTFGAGSRLTVL.

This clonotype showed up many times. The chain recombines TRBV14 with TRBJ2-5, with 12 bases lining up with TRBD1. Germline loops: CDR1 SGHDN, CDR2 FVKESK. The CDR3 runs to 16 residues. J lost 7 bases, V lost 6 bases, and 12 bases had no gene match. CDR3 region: CASRPGQGARIGTQYF. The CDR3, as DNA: TGTGCCAGCAGACCGGGACAGGGGGCCCGGATCGGGACCCAGTACTTC.

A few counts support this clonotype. As DNA, the CDR3 is TGTGCCAGTGAGACTACCGGGACAGGGAGCGAGCAGTACTTC. Amino acid sequence: CASETTGTGSEQYF. The rearrangement links TRBV18 to TRBJ2-7; TRBD1 matches 9 bases. This CDR3 spans 14 amino acids. The germline CDR1 and CDR2 sequences are KGHSH and LQKENI. V trimming: 9 bases; J trimming: 6 bases; junction bases outside the gene matches: 12.

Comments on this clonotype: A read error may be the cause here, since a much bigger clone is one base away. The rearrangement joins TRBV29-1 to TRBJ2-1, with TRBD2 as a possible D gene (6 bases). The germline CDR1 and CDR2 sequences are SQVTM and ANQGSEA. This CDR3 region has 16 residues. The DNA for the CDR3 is TGCAGCCTTGAAGGTCTAGCGAGGAGCTCCTACAATGAGCAGTTCTTC. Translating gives CSLEGLARSSYNEQFF.

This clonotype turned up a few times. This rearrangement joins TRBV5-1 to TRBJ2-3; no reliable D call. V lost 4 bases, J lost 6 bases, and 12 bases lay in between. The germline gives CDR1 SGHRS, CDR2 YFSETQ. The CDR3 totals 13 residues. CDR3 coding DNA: TGCGCCAGCAGCGTGACCACCGGGGATACGCAGTATTTT. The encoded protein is CASSVTTGDTQYF.

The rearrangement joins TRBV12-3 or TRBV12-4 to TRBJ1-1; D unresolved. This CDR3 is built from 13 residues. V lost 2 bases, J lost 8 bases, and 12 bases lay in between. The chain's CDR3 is CASSLSLGNEAFF. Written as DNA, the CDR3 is TGTGCCAGCAGTTTAAGTCTGGGAAACGAAGCTTTCTTT.

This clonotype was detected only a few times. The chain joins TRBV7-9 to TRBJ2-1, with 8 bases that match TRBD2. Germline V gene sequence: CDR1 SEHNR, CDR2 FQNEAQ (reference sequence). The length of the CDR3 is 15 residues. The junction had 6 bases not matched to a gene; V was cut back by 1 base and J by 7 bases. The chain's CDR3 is CASSLGREGSNEQFF. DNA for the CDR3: TGTGCCAGCAGCTTAGGCCGGGAGGGTTCTAATGAGCAGTTCTTC.

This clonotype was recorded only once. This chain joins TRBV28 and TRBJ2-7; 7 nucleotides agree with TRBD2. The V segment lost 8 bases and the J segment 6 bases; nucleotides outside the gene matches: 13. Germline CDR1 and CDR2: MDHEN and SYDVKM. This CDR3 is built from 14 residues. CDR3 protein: CASGLLAVASEQYF. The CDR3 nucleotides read TGTGCCAGCGGCCTGCTAGCGGTTGCTTCCGAGCAGTACTTC. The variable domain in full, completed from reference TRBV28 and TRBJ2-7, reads DVKVTQSSRYLVKRTGEKVFLECVQDMDHENMFWYRQDPGLGLRLIYFSYDVKMKEKGDIPEGYSVSREKKERFSLILESASTNQTSMYLCASGLLAVASEQYFGPGTRLTVT.

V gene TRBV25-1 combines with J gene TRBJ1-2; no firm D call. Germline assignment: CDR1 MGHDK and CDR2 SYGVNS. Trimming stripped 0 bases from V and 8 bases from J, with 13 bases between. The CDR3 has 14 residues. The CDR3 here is CASSEYSGSGGYTF. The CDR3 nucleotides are TGTGCCAGCAGTGAATATAGTGGCTCTGGCGGCTACACCTTC.

The CDR3, as DNA: TGCAGCGTCGCCACTAGCACCCAGGGGGAGCAGTTCTTC. It yields the protein CSVATSTQGEQFF. The chain combines TRBV29-1 with TRBJ2-1; D may be TRBD1 or TRBD2 (6 bases each). Germline V lookup: CDR1 SQVTM, CDR2 ANQGSEA. The CDR3 sequence is 13 residues long. V was clipped by 6 bases and J by 10 bases, with 19 bases between them.

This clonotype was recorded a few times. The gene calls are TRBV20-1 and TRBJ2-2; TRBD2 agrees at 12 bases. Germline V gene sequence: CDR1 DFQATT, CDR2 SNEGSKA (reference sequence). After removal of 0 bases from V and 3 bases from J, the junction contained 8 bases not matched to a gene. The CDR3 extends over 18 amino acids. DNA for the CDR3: TGCAGTGCTAGAGAACACGACGGACTAGCGGGATACACCGGGGAGCTGTTTTTT. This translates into CSAREHDGLAGYTGELFF.

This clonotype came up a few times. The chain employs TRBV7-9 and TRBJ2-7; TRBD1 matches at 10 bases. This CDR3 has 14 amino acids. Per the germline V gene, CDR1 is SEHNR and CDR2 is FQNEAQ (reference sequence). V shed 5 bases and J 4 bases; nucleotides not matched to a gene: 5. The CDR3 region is CASSERDRGYEQYF. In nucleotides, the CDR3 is TGTGCCAGCAGCGAACGGGACAGGGGATACGAGCAGTACTTC.

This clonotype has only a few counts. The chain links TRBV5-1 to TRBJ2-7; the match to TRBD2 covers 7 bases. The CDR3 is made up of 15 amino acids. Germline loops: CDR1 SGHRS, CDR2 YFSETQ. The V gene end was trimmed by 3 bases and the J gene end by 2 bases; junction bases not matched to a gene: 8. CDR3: CASSSGSSGPYEQYF. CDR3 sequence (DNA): TGCGCCAGCAGCTCCGGGTCTAGCGGACCCTACGAGCAGTACTTC.

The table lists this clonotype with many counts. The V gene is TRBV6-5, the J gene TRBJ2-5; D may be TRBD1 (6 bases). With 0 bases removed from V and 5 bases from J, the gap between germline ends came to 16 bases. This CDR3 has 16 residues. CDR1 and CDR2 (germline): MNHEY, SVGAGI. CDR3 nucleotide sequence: TGTGCCAGCAGTTACTCGAGCGGTAGAGGGGGTGAGACCCAGTACTTC. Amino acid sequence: CASSYSSGRGGETQYF.

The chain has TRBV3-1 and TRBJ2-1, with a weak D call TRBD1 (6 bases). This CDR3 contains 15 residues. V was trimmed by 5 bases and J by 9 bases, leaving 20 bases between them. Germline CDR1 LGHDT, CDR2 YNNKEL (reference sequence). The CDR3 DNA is TGTGCCAGCAGCTTGGCGGGTTCTCCGACAGGTGAGCAGTTCTTC. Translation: CASSLAGSPTGEQFF.

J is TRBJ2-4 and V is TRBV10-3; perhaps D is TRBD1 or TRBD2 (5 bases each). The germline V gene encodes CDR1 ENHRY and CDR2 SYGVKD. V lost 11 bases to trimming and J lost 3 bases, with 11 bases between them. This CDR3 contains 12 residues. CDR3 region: CAARDGKNIQYF. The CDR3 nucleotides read TGTGCCGCCCGGGACGGCAAAAACATTCAGTACTTC.

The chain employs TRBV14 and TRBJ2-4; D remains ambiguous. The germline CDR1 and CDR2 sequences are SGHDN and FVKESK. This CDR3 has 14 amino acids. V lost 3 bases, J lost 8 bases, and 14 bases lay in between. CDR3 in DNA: TGTGCCAGCAGCCAGGCGCAGTTCAGCGACATTCAGTACTTC. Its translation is CASSQAQFSDIQYF. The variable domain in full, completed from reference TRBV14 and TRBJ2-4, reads EAGVTQFPSHSVIEKGQTVTLRCDPISGHDNLYWYRRVMGKEIKFLLHFVKESKQDESGMPNNRFLAERTGGTYSTLKVQPAELEDSGVYFCASSQAQFSDIQYFGAGTRLSVL.

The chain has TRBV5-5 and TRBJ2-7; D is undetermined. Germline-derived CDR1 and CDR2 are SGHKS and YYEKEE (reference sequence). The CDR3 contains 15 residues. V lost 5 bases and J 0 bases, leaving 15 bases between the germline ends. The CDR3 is CASRLQFDGSYEQYV. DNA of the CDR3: TGTGCCAGCAGGTTACAGTTCGACGGCTCCTACGAGCAGTACGTC.

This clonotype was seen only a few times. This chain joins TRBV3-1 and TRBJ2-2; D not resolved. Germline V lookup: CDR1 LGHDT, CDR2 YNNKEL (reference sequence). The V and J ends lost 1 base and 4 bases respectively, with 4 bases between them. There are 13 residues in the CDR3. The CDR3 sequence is CASSQGTTGELFF. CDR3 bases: TGTGCCAGCAGCCAAGGGACCACCGGGGAGCTGTTTTTT.

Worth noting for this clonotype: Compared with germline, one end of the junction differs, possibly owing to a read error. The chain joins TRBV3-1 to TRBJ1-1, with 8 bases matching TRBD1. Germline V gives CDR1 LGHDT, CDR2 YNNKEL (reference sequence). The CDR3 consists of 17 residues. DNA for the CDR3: TGTGCCAGCTGCCAAAAAACGGGACAGGTACTGAACACTGAAGCTTTCTTT. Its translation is CASCQKTGQVLNTEAFF. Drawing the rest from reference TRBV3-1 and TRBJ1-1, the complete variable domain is DTAVSQTPKYLVTQMGNDKSIKCEQNLGHDTMYWYKQDSKKFLKIMFSYNNKELIINETVPNRFSPKSPDKAHLNLHINSLELGDSAVYFCASCQKTGQVLNTEAFFGQGTRLTVV.

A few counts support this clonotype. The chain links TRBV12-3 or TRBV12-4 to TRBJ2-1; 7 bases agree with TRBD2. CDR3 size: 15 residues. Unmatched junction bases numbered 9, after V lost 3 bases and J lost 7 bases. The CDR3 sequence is CASSFLPGGKNEQFF. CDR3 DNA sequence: TGTGCCAGCAGTTTTCTCCCGGGAGGAAAAAATGAGCAGTTCTTC.

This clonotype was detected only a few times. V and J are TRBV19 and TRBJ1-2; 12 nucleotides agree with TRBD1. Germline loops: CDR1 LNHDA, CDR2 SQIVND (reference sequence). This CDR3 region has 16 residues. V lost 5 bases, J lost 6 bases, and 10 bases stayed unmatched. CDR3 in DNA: TGTGCCAGTAGTCCCGGGACAGGGGGCGTTAAGAATGGCTACACCTTC. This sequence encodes CASSPGTGGVKNGYTF.